This note documents a single T cell receptor beta chain sequence. What it binds is not known. This sample was included in a study of human T cells and chemical hapten exposure. General study points: Significantly greater numbers of large CDR3 similarity clusters came from expanded TCRs than from controls. No alteration of TCRs above 1 in 1000 frequency was seen with DPC sensitization.

The CDR3 totals 15 residues. The junction had 15 bases not matched to a gene; V was cut back by 7 bases and J by 7 bases. The germline CDR1 and CDR2 sequences are DFQATT and SNEGSKA (reference sequence). Individual cDNA molecules (in the library) carried attached unique molecular identifiers. A single record per CDR3 protein comes from TCRdb applying MiXCR to the RACE reads. The table includes some 110,000 distinct CDR3 sequences, around 10% detected once. The time point here: patch test 1, 2 weeks after DPC sensitization. Specified treatment: therapeutic diphenylcyclopropenone sensitization with weekly scalp DPC. It was unfractionated whole blood from which total RNA was extracted.

This specimen consisted of whole blood, obtained in connection with sensitization to the hapten diphenylcyclopropenone (DPC). The origin of this receptor is a woman aged 50 to 60 with alopecia areata. Some clones in this sample may be carry-over from other donors' samples. This sequence joins TRBV20-1 and TRBJ2-7; 11 bases align to TRBD1. The CDR3 region is CSVTLMDRGRVEQYF. Here the CDR3 DNA reads TGCAGTGTAACCCTGATGGACAGGGGGCGCGTTGAGCAGTACTTC.